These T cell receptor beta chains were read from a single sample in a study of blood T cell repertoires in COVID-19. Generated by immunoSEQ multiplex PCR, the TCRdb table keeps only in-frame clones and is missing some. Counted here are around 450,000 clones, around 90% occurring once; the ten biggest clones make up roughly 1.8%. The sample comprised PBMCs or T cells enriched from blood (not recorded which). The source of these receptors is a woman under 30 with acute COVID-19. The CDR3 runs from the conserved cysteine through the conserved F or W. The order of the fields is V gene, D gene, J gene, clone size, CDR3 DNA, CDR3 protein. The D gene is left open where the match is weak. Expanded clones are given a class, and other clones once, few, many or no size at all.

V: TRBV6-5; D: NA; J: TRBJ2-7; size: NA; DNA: TGTGCCAGCAGAAAGGACAGTAGCTCCTACGAGCAGTACTTC; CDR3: CASRKDSSSYEQYF
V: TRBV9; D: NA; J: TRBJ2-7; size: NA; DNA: TGTGCCAGCAGCGTAGAGGGGGACTCCTACGAGCAGTACTTC; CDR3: CASSVEGDSYEQYF
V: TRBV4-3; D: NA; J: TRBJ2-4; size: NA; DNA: TGCGCCAGCAGCCAAGAACGCGGGGCGCGTAACAAAAACATTCAGTACTTC; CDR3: CASSQERGARNKNIQYF
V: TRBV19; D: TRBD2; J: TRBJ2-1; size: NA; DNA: TGTGCCAGTAGTAGCGGACTAGCGGGAGGGCCTAACGATGAGCAGTTCTTC; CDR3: CASSSGLAGGPNDEQFF
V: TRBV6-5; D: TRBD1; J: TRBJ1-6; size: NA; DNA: TGTGCCAGCAGTTACGGGACAGGGGTACCACCCCTCCACTTT; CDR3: CASSYGTGVPPLHF
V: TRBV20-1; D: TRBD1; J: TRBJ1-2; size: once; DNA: TGCAGTGTACAGGGGTATGGCTACACCTTC; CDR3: CSVQGYGYTF
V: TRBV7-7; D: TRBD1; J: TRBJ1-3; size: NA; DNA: TGTGCTAGCAGCCCGGACAGGGTCAAGGGGAGCACCATATATTTT; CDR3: CASSPDRVKGSTIYF
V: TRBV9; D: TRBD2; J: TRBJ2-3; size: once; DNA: TGTGCCAGCAGCTTGCTAGCGGGGGGGCAGAGAGATACGCAGTATTTT; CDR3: CASSLLAGGQRDTQYF
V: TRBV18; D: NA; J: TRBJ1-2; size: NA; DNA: TGTGCCAGCTCACTAGGATCGGGCTATGGCTACACCTTC; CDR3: CASSLGSGYGYTF
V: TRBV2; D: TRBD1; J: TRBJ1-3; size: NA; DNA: TGTGCCAGCAGGTGGACAGGGCCTGGAAACACCATATATTTT; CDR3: CASRWTGPGNTIYF
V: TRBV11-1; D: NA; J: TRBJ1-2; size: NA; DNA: TGTGCCAGCAGCGCACAGGGTTATGGCTACACCTTC; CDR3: CASSAQGYGYTF
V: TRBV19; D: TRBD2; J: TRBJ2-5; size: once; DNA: TGTGCCAGTAGCCCGAGCGGGAGACGTGAGACCCAGTACTTC; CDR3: CASSPSGRRETQYF
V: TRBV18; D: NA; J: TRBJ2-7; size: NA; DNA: TGTGCCAGCTCACCACCGGCCTTCCCCTACGAGCAGTACTTC; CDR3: CASSPPAFPYEQYF
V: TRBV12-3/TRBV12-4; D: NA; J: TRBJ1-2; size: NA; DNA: TGTGCCAGCAGTAACAGGGTTTGGAGGAGCTACACCTTC; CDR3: CASSNRVWRSYTF
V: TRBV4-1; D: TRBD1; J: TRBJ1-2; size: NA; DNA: TGCGCCAGCAGCCAAGACTACTCCGACAGGGGAGCTTTTTTCACCTTC; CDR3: CASSQDYSDRGAFFTF
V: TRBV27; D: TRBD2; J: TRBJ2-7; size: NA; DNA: TGTGCCAGCAGTGTGACTAGCGGGAGGGCGGGCGAGCAGTACTTC; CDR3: CASSVTSGRAGEQYF
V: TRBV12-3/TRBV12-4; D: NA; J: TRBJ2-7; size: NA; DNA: TGTGCCAGCAGTCTGCAGGGCAACGAGCAGTACTTC; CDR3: CASSLQGNEQYF
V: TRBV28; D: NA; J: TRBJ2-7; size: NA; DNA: TGTGCCAGCAGTTTAAGATCAACAGGATCCTACGAGCAGTACTTC; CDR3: CASSLRSTGSYEQYF
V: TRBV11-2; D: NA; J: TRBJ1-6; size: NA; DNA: TGTGCCAGCAGCTCTCAGGGGATATATAATTCACCCCTCCACTTT; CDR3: CASSSQGIYNSPLHF
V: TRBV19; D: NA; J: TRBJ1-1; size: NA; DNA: TGTGCCAGTAGACGGGAAAGAGAAGCTTTCTTT; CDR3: CASRREREAFF
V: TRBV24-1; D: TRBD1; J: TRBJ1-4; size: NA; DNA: TGTGCCACCAGTGAATCATACGGGACAGGGTTCATAGCTAATGAAAAACTGTTTTTT; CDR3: CATSESYGTGFIANEKLFF
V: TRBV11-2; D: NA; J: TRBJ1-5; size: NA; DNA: TGTGCCAGCAGCCGAGGGACAAAAGGTAGCAATCAGCCCCAGCATTTT; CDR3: CASSRGTKGSNQPQHF
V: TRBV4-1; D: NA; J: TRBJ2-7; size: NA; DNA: TGCGCCAGCAGCCAAGATTACAGGTCCTACGAGCAGTACTTC; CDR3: CASSQDYRSYEQYF
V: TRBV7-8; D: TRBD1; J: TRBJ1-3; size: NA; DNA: TGTGCCAGCAGCTTGCGAGGACAGGGGGTTTCCTCTGGAAACACCATATATTTT; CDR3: CASSLRGQGVSSGNTIYF
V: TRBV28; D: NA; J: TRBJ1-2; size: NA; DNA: TGTGCCAGCAGTCCTGCGGGCAGCGCCTATGGCTACACCTTC; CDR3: CASSPAGSAYGYTF
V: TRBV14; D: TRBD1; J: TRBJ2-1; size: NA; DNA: TGTGCCAGCAGCCCAATAACGACAGGGGCAAGGGGTGAGCAGTTCTTC; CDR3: CASSPITTGARGEQFF
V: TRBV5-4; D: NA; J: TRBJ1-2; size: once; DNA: TGTGCCAGCAGCGGACTAGGACGGGGGTATGGCTACACCTTC; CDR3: CASSGLGRGYGYTF
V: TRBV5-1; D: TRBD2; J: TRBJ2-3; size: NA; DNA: TGCGCCAGCAGCTTCGGGAGTACTAGCGGGGGCCCAGATACGCAGTATTTT; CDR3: CASSFGSTSGGPDTQYF
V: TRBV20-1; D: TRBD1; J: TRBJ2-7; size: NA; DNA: TGCAGTGCTAGTCCCGGGACAGGGACCTACGAGCAGTACTTC; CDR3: CSASPGTGTYEQYF
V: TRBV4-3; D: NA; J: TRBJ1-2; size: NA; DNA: TGCGCCAGCAGCCAAGGCACAGGACTATACTATGGCTACACCTTC; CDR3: CASSQGTGLYYGYTF
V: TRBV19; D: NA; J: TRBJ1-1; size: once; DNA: TGTGCCAGTAGTTTCACAGCGAACACTGAAGCTTTCTTT; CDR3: CASSFTANTEAFF
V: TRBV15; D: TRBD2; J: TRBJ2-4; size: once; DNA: TGTGCCACCAGCAGAGATGCAAGCGCCGGGACTATAAACATTCAGTACTTC; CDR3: CATSRDASAGTINIQYF
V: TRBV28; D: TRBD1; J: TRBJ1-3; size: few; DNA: TGTGCCAGCAGTTCGACAGGGTATGGAAACACCATATATTTT; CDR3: CASSSTGYGNTIYF
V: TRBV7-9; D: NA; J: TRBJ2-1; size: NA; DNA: TGTGCCAGCAGGGGGACACATCCCTATGAGCAGTTCTTC; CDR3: CASRGTHPYEQFF
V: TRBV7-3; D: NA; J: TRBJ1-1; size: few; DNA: TGTGCCAGCAGCTTAACGGAGGGTGGTGAAGCTTTCTTT; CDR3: CASSLTEGGEAFF
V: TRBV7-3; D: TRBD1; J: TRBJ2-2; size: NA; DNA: TGTGCCAGCAGCCGCGACAGGGGGCGGTCTGGGGAGCTGTTTTTT; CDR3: CASSRDRGRSGELFF